These 4 T cell receptor beta chains were sequenced from one sample in a study of cytomegalovirus exposure and HLA in healthy donors. Clones were sequenced by immunoSEQ multiplex PCR, and TCRdb holds only the in-frame ones, with some missing. The profile shows 120,000 or so clones, about 90% of them singletons. The sequencing sample was made of PBMCs. These receptors all come from a young man in good health and CMV-seronegative.

The chain carries TRBV27 and TRBJ2-1; a possible D gene is TRBD2 (5 bases). The CDR3 sequence is 9 residues long. V dropped 3 bases and J dropped 15 bases, with 6 bases sitting between them. CDR1 and CDR2 (germline): MNHEY, SMNVEV (reference sequence). The CDR3 nucleotides read TGTGCCAGCAGTTTCCGGGGGTTCTTC. Its translation: CASSFRGFF.

V usage is TRBV19 and J usage is TRBJ1-4, with D hard to call. The CDR3 consists of 15 residues. Germline V gene sequence: CDR1 LNHDA, CDR2 SQIVND (reference sequence). The V end lost 7 bases, the J end lost 1 base, and 13 bases lay between the germline ends. In nucleotides, the CDR3 is TGTGCCAGTACCGCCGGGAAGGGAACTAATGAAAAACTGTTTTTT. Amino acid sequence: CASTAGKGTNEKLFF. The full variable domain, with the rest looked up from reference TRBV19 and TRBJ1-4, is DGGITQSPKYLFRKEGQNVTLSCEQNLNHDAMYWYRQDPGQGLRLIYYSQIVNDFQKGDIAEGYSVSREKKESFPLTVTSAQKNPTAFYLCASTAGKGTNEKLFFGSGTQLSVL.

The gene calls are TRBV6-4 and TRBJ2-6; D possibly corresponds to TRBD1 (6 bases). From germline, CDR1 is MRHNA and CDR2 SNTAGT. The CDR3 is 17 amino acids. V was trimmed by 8 bases and J by 0 bases, leaving 17 bases between them. Here the CDR3 reads CASGTSTGLSGANVLTF. The CDR3 nucleotides are TGTGCCAGCGGAACCTCGACAGGCCTCTCTGGGGCCAACGTCCTGACTTTC.

The V gene is TRBV5-1, the J gene TRBJ2-3, with 13 bases matching TRBD2. The CDR3 runs to 17 residues. Germline V gene data show CDR1 as SGHRS and CDR2 as YFSETQ. V lost 2 bases to trimming and J lost 3 bases; unmatched junction nucleotides: 6. CDR3 coding DNA: TGCGCCAGCAGCTTTCGGACTAGCGGGAGAAGGACAGATACGCAGTATTTT. It translates to CASSFRTSGRRTDTQYF.